These T cell receptor beta chains were read from a single sample in a study of tumor-infiltrating lymphocytes in oesophageal squamous cell carcinoma. TCRdb redid the calling of the PCR reads with MiXCR, one entry per CDR3 protein. The sample carries about 20,000 distinct CDR3 sequences, just over 40% recorded once. Sequencing input: normal esophageal tissue next to the tumor. Receptor source: a male donor with esophageal squamous cell carcinoma. Both conserved end residues are part of each CDR3. A D gene is named only where the DNA matches it firmly. Size is omitted from some rows. Given values are once, few, many or a class for expanded clones.

V gene,D gene,J gene,clone size,CDR3 protein,CDR3 DNA
TRBV7-9,TRBD2,TRBJ2-3,medium-sized,CASSLVLAGGLDTQYF,TGTGCCAGCAGCTTAGTTCTAGCGGGAGGTTTGGATACGCAGTATTTT
TRBV6-1,.,TRBJ2-1,few,CASSGQAQAEQFF,TGTGCCAGCAGTGGACAGGCCCAGGCTGAGCAGTTCTTC
TRBV28,TRBD2,TRBJ2-5,.,CASRRNSGINQETQYF,TGTGCCAGCAGAAGGAATAGCGGGATCAATCAAGAGACCCAGTACTTC
TRBV10-1,.,TRBJ1-4,once,CASSEPPGGQNEKLFF,TGCGCCAGCAGTGAGCCCCCGGGAGGCCAGAATGAAAAACTGTTTTTT
TRBV6-6,TRBD2,TRBJ2-5,medium-sized,CASSYSPSPLLAGARLRWLKTQYF,TGTGCCAGCAGTTACTCCCCCTCGCCCCTCCTAGCGGGAGCCAGGCTTAGGTGGTTGAAGACCCAGTACTTC
TRBV10-2,.,TRBJ2-5,.,CASSDRGRETQYF,TGCGCCAGCAGTGACAGGGGCCGGGAGACCCAGTACTTC
TRBV12-3/TRBV12-4,TRBD2,TRBJ2-1,.,CASSPSLAGGPLGEQFF,TGTGCCAGCAGTCCTTCACTAGCGGGAGGCCCCTTAGGAGAGCAGTTCTTC
TRBV12-3/TRBV12-4,.,TRBJ1-1,large,CASSFKSFVAFF,TGTGCCAGCAGTTTTAAGTCCTTTGTTGCTTTCTTT
TRBV28,.,TRBJ1-2,.,CASSSSPHYGYTF,TGTGCCAGCAGTTCCAGCCCTCACTATGGCTACACCTTC
TRBV7-2,.,TRBJ1-2,.,CASSSATNYGYTF,TGTGCCAGCAGCTCCGCTACCAACTATGGCTACACCTTC